This TCR beta chain was recorded in a study of T-cell reconstitution after alpha-beta-depleted transplantation in children. The length of the CDR3 is 15 residues. Unmatched junction bases numbered 5, after V lost 0 bases and J lost 5 bases. Germline assignment: CDR1 SQVTM and CDR2 ANQGSEA. Unique molecular identifiers were built into the TCRbeta library. TCRdb fed the PCR reads into MiXCR, producing one record per CDR3 protein. The data hold 670,000 or so distinct CDR3 sequences, with around 13% observed a single time. This clonotype was picked up many times. The chain couples TRBV29-1 to TRBJ2-1; 9 bases are shared with TRBD1. The source is a girl aged 2-15 years with congenital amegakaryocytic thrombocytopenia, due to receive a stem cell transplant. The sequencing here drew on PBMCs, taken before TCRalphabeta/CD19-depleted stem cell transplant. DNA of the CDR3: TGCAGCGTTGAAGATTGGACAGGGGTGGACAATGAGCAGTTCTTC. Translated: CSVEDWTGVDNEQFF.